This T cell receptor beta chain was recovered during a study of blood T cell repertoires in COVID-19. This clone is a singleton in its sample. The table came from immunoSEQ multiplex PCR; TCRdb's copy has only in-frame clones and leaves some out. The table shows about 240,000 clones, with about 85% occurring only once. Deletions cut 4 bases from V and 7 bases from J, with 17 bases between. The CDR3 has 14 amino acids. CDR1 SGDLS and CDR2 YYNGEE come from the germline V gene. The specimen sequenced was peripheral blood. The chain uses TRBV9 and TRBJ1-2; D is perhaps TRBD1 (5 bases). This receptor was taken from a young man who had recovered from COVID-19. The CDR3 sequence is CASSPQGGRSGYTF. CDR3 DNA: TGTGCCAGCAGCCCTCAGGGAGGGAGGAGTGGCTACACCTTC. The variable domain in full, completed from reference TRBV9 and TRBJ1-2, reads DSGVTQTPKHLITATGQRVTLRCSPRSGDLSVYWYQQSLDQGLQFLIQYYNGEERAKGNILERFSAQQFPDLHSELNLSSLELGDSALYFCASSPQGGRSGYTFGSGTRLTVV.